This TCR beta chain was profiled in a study of memory CD4+ T cells and cytomegalovirus serostatus. Findings of the study overall: Suggested: most of the CMV-linked TCR signature lies in CD4+ memory cells.

This clone was counted between two and nine times. Its cognate antigen is unknown. The V gene's germline CDR1 is KGHSH and CDR2 LQKENI. V dropped 2 bases and J dropped 2 bases, with 11 bases sitting between them. The CDR3 spans 15 residues. Single viable CD3+CD4+CD8-CD45RO+ cells were sorted as the memory CD4+ T cells. Assay: immunoSEQ multiplex PCR; the TCRdb copy retains only in-frame clones and omits some. The sample has 50,000 to 65,000 clones; over 60% are singletons. This TCR was recovered from an adult in good health and CMV-seronegative. V is TRBV18 and J is TRBJ2-3; TRBD2 might be the D (5 bases). The specimen sequenced was memory CD4+ T cells from blood. CDR3 region: CASSPDYRNTDTQYF. CDR3 nucleotide sequence: TGTGCCAGCTCACCAGACTACCGAAACACAGATACGCAGTATTTT.